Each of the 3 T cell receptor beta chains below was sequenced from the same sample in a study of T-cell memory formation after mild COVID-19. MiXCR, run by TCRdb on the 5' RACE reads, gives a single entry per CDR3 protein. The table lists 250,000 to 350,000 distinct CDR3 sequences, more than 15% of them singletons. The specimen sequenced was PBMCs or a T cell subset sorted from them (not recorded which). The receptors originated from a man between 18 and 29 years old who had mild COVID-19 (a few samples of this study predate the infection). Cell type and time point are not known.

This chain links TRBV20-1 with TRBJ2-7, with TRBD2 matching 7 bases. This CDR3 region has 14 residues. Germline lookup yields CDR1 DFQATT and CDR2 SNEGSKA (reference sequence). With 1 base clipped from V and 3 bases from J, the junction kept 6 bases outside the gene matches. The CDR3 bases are TGCAGTGCTAGAGGCCCTGAGCGGGACTACGAGCAGTACTTC. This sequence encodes CSARGPERDYEQYF.

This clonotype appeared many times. The CDR3 nucleotides read TGTGCCAGCAGTTACTCCACAGATACGCAGTATTTT. Protein sequence: CASSYSTDTQYF. The chain uses TRBV7-2 and TRBJ2-3; D is unclear. The CDR3 contains 12 residues. V lost 6 bases, J lost 2 bases, and 6 bases lay in between. The V gene's germline CDR1 is SGHTA and CDR2 FQGNSA.

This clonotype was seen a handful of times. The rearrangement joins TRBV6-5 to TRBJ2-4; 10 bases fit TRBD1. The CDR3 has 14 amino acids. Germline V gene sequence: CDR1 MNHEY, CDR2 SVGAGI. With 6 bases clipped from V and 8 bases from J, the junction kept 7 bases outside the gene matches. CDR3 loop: CASRMRQGADIQYF. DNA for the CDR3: TGTGCCAGCAGAATGAGACAGGGGGCTGACATTCAGTACTTC.